This TCR beta chain is drawn from a study of blood T cell repertoires in COVID-19. Study background: Samples came from the United States, Italy and Spain, spanning acute and convalescent COVID-19.

A Seattle source enrolled patients during active infection and followed them longitudinally. The CDR3 is made up of 15 amino acids. Germline V gene lookup returns CDR1 MNHEY and CDR2 SVGAGI. V was shortened by 6 bases and J by 2 bases, with 14 bases between the two germline ends. Per the original methods: Reference gene primer amplification gave nucleated cell count estimates. Some clones are missing from TCRdb's copy, which holds only in-frame ones; the method was immunoSEQ multiplex PCR. From that table come the V and J calls and clone size; the DNA was used to work out D and trimming. The sample includes 180,000 or so clones, about 81% of them seen just once.

The receptor comes from a woman older than 75 with COVID-19, enrolled during active disease. Material: peripheral blood. V usage is TRBV6-5 and J usage is TRBJ1-5; D may be TRBD1 (6 bases). The CDR3, as DNA: TGTGCCAGCAGACTACAGGGTTGGGGCAATCAGCCCCAGCATTTT. Translating gives CASRLQGWGNQPQHF.